This TCR beta chain was recorded in a study of blood T cell repertoires in COVID-19. Study overall: Researchers got acute and convalescent COVID-19 samples from the United States, Italy and Spain.

Clones were read by immunoSEQ multiplex PCR, and TCRdb kept only the in-frame ones, dropping some. This sample yields 52,000 or so clones, of which over 90% are seen a single time; roughly 9.8% belongs to the top ten. Germline V gives CDR1 SGHDN, CDR2 FVKESK. The CDR3 contains 11 residues. Between the trimmed V and J ends, which lost 8 bases and 1 base, there was a span of 4 bases. V and J are TRBV14 and TRBJ2-3; D is uncertain. Input material: peripheral blood. The receptor was derived from a woman aged 80 or older with acute or convalescent COVID-19. CDR3: CASGRTDTQYF. The DNA for the CDR3 is TGTGCCAGCGGGCGCACAGATACGCAGTATTTT.